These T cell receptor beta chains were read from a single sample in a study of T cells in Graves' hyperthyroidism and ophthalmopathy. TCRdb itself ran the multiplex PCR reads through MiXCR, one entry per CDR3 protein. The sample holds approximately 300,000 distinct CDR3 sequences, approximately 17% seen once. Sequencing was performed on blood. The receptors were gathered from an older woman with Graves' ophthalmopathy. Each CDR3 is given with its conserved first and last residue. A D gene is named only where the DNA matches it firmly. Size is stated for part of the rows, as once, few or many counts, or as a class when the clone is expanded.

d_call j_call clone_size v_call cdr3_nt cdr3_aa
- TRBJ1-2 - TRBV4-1 TGCGCCAGCAGCCAAGAAGGTTCCCCTATATATTATGGCTACACCTTC CASSQEGSPIYYGYTF
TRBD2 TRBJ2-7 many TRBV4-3 TGCGCCAGCAGCCAGCAACTAGCGGGGAACTACGAGCAGTACTTC CASSQQLAGNYEQYF
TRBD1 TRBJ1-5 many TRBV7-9 TGTGCCAGCACGAGACAGGGGACAAATCAGCCCCAGCATTTT CASTRQGTNQPQHF
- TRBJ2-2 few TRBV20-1 TGCAGTGCTGGTCATTATCTAGGCAGGGACACCGGGGAGCTGTTTTTT CSAGHYLGRDTGELFF
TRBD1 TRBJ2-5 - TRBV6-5 TGTGCCAGCAGTTACTCCCGGGACAGGGATCCACGCGAGACCCAGTACTTC CASSYSRDRDPRETQYF
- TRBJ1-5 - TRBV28 TGTGCCAGCAGTTCCCTGGGGGGACGACCCCAGCATTTT CASSSLGGRPQHF
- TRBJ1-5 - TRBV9 TGTGCCAGCAGCGTAGAGGATACATTTCAGCCCCAGCATTTT CASSVEDTFQPQHF
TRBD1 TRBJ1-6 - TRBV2 TGTGCCATGGGTGACAGGGGTAATTCACCCCTCCACTTT CAMGDRGNSPLHF
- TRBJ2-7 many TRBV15 TGTGCCACCAGCAGAGATAGGCGGACAGAATACGAGCAGTACTTC CATSRDRRTEYEQYF
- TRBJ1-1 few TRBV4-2 TGTGCCAGCAGCCAAGATCACAAGAACACTGAAGCTTTCTTT CASSQDHKNTEAFF
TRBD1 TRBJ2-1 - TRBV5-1 TGCGCCAGCAGCACGGGACAGGGGGCCGACGGCAATGAGCAGTTCTTC CASSTGQGADGNEQFF
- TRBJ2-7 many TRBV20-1 TGCAGTGCTGTGGGGACGGCCAAAAACGAGCAGTACTTC CSAVGTAKNEQYF
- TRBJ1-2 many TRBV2 TGTGCCAGCAGTGAAAACCAGGACTATGGCTACACCTTC CASSENQDYGYTF
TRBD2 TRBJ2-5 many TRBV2 TGTGCCAGCAGTGGCGGTCTAGCGGGACAAGAGACCCAGTACTTC CASSGGLAGQETQYF
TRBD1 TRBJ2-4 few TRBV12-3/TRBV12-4 TGTGCCAGCAGTATATCCGGGACAGCAGTAGCCAAAAACATTCAGTACTTC CASSISGTAVAKNIQYF
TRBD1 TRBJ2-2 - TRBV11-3 TGTGCCAGCAGCCAACAGGGGTGGGGAACCGGGGAGCTGTTTTTT CASSQQGWGTGELFF
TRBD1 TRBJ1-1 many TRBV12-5 TGTGCTAGTGGTCTCAGGACAGGGATAAACACTGAAGCTTTCTTT CASGLRTGINTEAFF
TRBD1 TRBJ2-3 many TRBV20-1 TGCAGTGCTCGGGACAGTGTCAACTCAGATACGCAGTATTTT CSARDSVNSDTQYF
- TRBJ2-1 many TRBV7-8 TGTGCCAGCAGCTTCACAAGCGGTTCCTACAATGAGCAGTTCTTC CASSFTSGSYNEQFF
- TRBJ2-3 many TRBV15 TGTGCCACCAGCAGAGTCGGGGGGCTAACAGATACGCAGTATTTT CATSRVGGLTDTQYF
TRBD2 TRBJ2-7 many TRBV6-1 TGTGCCAGCAGGGGGGGGACTAGCGGGAGGAACTACGAGCAGTACTTC CASRGGTSGRNYEQYF
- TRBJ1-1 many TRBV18 TGTGCCAGCTCCCTCGGGTCAAAGACTGAAGCTTTCTTT CASSLGSKTEAFF
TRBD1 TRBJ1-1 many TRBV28 TGTGCCAGCAGTTGGGGACAGGGTTCATCTGAAGCTTTCTTT CASSWGQGSSEAFF
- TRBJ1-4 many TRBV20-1 TGCAGTGGACGGCGAGGGGAAAAACTGTTTTTT CSGRRGEKLFF
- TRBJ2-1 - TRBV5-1 TGTGCCAACAGCTTGGTTCTTAATGAGCAGTTCTTC CANSLVLNEQFF
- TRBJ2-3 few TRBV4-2 TGTGCCAGCAGCCAAGATCCCGGTAACGTTCGCGGCACAGATACGCAGTATTTT CASSQDPGNVRGTDTQYF
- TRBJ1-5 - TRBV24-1 TGTGCCACCAGGGATGGAGGAGATAATCAGCCCCAGCATTTT CATRDGGDNQPQHF
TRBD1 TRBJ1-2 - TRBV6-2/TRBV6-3 TGTGCCAGCTTTTTCCGCGGGGACAGGGAAGTGTATGGCTACACCTTC CASFFRGDREVYGYTF
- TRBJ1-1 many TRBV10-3 TGTGCCATCAGGACCAACAGGTTTGAAGCTTTCTTT CAIRTNRFEAFF
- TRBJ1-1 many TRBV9 TGTGCCAGCAGCCCTCAACTGATGGGGGGCACTGAAGCTTTCTTT CASSPQLMGGTEAFF
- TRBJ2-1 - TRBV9 TGTGCCAGCAGCGTAGCTTCACAGAGCGATGAGCAGTTCTTC CASSVASQSDEQFF
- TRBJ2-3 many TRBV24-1 TGTGCCACCAGTGACCGACTAGGGGGCACAGATACGCAGTATTTT CATSDRLGGTDTQYF
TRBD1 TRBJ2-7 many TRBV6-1 TGTGCCAGCAGCAGGGACAGGGGAGGTTACGAGCAGTACTTC CASSRDRGGYEQYF
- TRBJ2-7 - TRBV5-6 TGTGCCAGCAGCGTGGCGGACCGCTACGAGCAGTACTTC CASSVADRYEQYF
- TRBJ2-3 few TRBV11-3 TGTGCCAGCAGCTTAGGACTGAGGAGCACAGATACGCAGTATTTT CASSLGLRSTDTQYF
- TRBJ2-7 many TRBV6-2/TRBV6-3 TGTGCCAGCAGTTACGGCGGAAACTACGAGCAGTACTTC CASSYGGNYEQYF
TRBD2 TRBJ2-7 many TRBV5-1 TGCGCCAGCAGCCTTATACGGACTAGCGGAGTCTACGAGCAGTACTTC CASSLIRTSGVYEQYF
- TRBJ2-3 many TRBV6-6 TGTGCCAGCAGTTACCTCGGCGAGGACATTAGCACAGATACGCAGTATTTT CASSYLGEDISTDTQYF
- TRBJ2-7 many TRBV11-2 TGTGCCAGCAGCTCACTAATGACATCCTACGAGCAGTACTTC CASSSLMTSYEQYF
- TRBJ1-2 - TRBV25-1 TGTGCCAGCAGTGGGTCAGCAGCCACTAACTATGGCTACACCTTC CASSGSAATNYGYTF
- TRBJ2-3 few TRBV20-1 TGCAGTGCCAGGAGGACTCTCACAGATACGCAGTATTTT CSARRTLTDTQYF
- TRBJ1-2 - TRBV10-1 TGCGCCAGCAGTGACGGGAAAGGCTACACCTTC CASSDGKGYTF
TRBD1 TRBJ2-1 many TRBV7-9 TGTGCCAGCATCGGACGCGACAGGGGATACAATGAGCAGTTCTTC CASIGRDRGYNEQFF